These T cell receptor beta chains were read from a single sample in a study of T cells in localized non-small cell lung cancer. Some clones are missing from TCRdb's copy, which holds only in-frame ones; the method was immunoSEQ multiplex PCR. In the table there are roughly 1,300 clones, about 23% of which are singletons. The material sequenced was lung tumor tissue, taken before any cancer treatment. Every receptor here comes from a man aged 40-75 years with stage III lung adenocarcinoma. The CDR3 runs from the conserved cysteine through the conserved F or W. A D gene is named only where the DNA matches it firmly. Only some rows state a clone size, as once, few, many or a class for expanded clones.

v_gene: TRBV6-8; d_gene: NA; j_gene: TRBJ1-1; len: 13; abundance: large; CDR3nt: TGTGCCAGCACTCGATTGGTGAACACTGAAGCTTTCTTT; CDR3aa: CASTRLVNTEAFF
v_gene: TRBV19; d_gene: NA; j_gene: TRBJ2-5; len: 14; abundance: few; CDR3nt: TGTGCCAGTAGTATAGGAGGGCAGGGAGAGACCCAGTACTTC; CDR3aa: CASSIGGQGETQYF
v_gene: TRBV30; d_gene: TRBD2; j_gene: TRBJ2-3; len: 15; abundance: few; CDR3nt: TGTGCCTGGAGCCGGGGGGTGCAAGGCACAGATACGCAGTATTTT; CDR3aa: CAWSRGVQGTDTQYF
v_gene: TRBV15; d_gene: TRBD2; j_gene: TRBJ2-1; len: 14; abundance: few; CDR3nt: TGTGCCACCTCCGGGACTAGCGGGAGCGTTGAGCAGTTCTTC; CDR3aa: CATSGTSGSVEQFF
v_gene: TRBV7-2; d_gene: NA; j_gene: TRBJ2-1; len: 13; abundance: NA; CDR3nt: TGTGCCAGCAGCATTGACAGAGACAATGAGCAGTTCTTC; CDR3aa: CASSIDRDNEQFF
v_gene: TRBV11-3; d_gene: TRBD2; j_gene: TRBJ2-3; len: 17; abundance: medium-sized; CDR3nt: TGTGCCAGCAGCTCCCAGACTAGCCGTAGGGGCACAGATACGCAGTATTTT; CDR3aa: CASSSQTSRRGTDTQYF
v_gene: TRBV28; d_gene: TRBD2; j_gene: TRBJ2-7; len: 12; abundance: NA; CDR3nt: TGTGCCAGCAGTTCAGGACTAGGCGAGCAGTACTTC; CDR3aa: CASSSGLGEQYF
v_gene: TRBV29-1; d_gene: NA; j_gene: TRBJ2-1; len: 16; abundance: NA; CDR3nt: TGCAGCGTTGCGTTATTTGGGCCATTTGAGATCAATGAGCAGTTCTTC; CDR3aa: CSVALFGPFEINEQFF
v_gene: TRBV30; d_gene: NA; j_gene: TRBJ2-7; len: 15; abundance: NA; CDR3nt: TGTGCCTGGAGTCGTATTCGACTGAGCTCCTACGAGCAGTACTTC; CDR3aa: CAWSRIRLSSYEQYF
v_gene: TRBV28; d_gene: NA; j_gene: TRBJ2-1; len: 16; abundance: NA; CDR3nt: TGTGCCAGCAGACGAGACAGCTCCTACTCCTACAATGAGCAGTTCTTC; CDR3aa: CASRRDSSYSYNEQFF
v_gene: TRBV6-7; d_gene: TRBD2; j_gene: TRBJ2-5; len: 20; abundance: few; CDR3nt: TGTGCCAGCAGTGTCGGAATCATGGGACTAGCGGGAGGTCTGCAAGAGACCCAGTACTTC; CDR3aa: CASSVGIMGLAGGLQETQYF
v_gene: TRBV11-3; d_gene: TRBD2; j_gene: TRBJ2-7; len: 18; abundance: few; CDR3nt: TGTGCCAGCAGCTTGGGACTAGCGGGAGCTTCGGGCTCCTACGAGCAGTACTTC; CDR3aa: CASSLGLAGASGSYEQYF
v_gene: TRBV7-2; d_gene: NA; j_gene: TRBJ2-2; len: 13; abundance: medium-sized; CDR3nt: TGTGCCAGCAGCAGCCCCAGCACCGGGGAGCTGTTTTTT; CDR3aa: CASSSPSTGELFF
v_gene: TRBV19; d_gene: NA; j_gene: TRBJ1-1; len: 13; abundance: NA; CDR3nt: TGTGCCAGTATCAGGGCAGGGAAGACTGAAGCTTTCTTT; CDR3aa: CASIRAGKTEAFF
v_gene: TRBV6-8; d_gene: TRBD2; j_gene: TRBJ2-7; len: 15; abundance: few; CDR3nt: TGTGCCAGCAGGGGGGAAGCGGGAGGGCCCCACGAGCAGTACTTC; CDR3aa: CASRGEAGGPHEQYF
v_gene: TRBV6-8; d_gene: NA; j_gene: TRBJ1-1; len: 16; abundance: few; CDR3nt: TGTGCCAGCAGTTACGGTGCAGGGCCCCGGAACACTGAAGCTTTCTTT; CDR3aa: CASSYGAGPRNTEAFF
v_gene: TRBV28; d_gene: NA; j_gene: TRBJ2-3; len: 14; abundance: few; CDR3nt: TGTGCCAGCAGTTCAGGGAGCCTCACAGATACGCAGTATTTT; CDR3aa: CASSSGSLTDTQYF
v_gene: TRBV10-2; d_gene: NA; j_gene: TRBJ1-2; len: 12; abundance: once; CDR3nt: TGCGCCAGCAACCGGATTAACTATGGCTACACCTTC; CDR3aa: CASNRINYGYTF
v_gene: TRBV11-3; d_gene: TRBD2; j_gene: TRBJ2-3; len: 16; abundance: medium-sized; CDR3nt: TGTGCCAGCAGCATACGGACTAGCGGGCGCACAGATACGCAGTATTTT; CDR3aa: CASSIRTSGRTDTQYF
v_gene: TRBV18; d_gene: NA; j_gene: TRBJ1-1; len: 15; abundance: NA; CDR3nt: TGTGCCAGCTCACCCCGATCCTCCATGAACACTGAAGCTTTCTTT; CDR3aa: CASSPRSSMNTEAFF
v_gene: TRBV4-1; d_gene: NA; j_gene: TRBJ2-7; len: 15; abundance: large; CDR3nt: TGCGCCAGCAGTGCTTCGACAGTACTATCCCACGAGCAGTACTTC; CDR3aa: CASSASTVLSHEQYF
v_gene: TRBV6-8; d_gene: NA; j_gene: TRBJ1-1; len: 14; abundance: few; CDR3nt: TGTGCCAGCAGTGTCTGGGGCGGGAACACTGAAGCTTTCTTT; CDR3aa: CASSVWGGNTEAFF
v_gene: TRBV29-1; d_gene: NA; j_gene: TRBJ1-2; len: 12; abundance: NA; CDR3nt: TGCAGCGTTGGGGTCGCGGGAGCTGGCTACACCTTC; CDR3aa: CSVGVAGAGYTF
v_gene: TRBV18; d_gene: TRBD1; j_gene: TRBJ2-1; len: 13; abundance: NA; CDR3nt: TGTGCCAGCTCACCGGACAGGGGCAATGAGCAGTTCTTC; CDR3aa: CASSPDRGNEQFF
v_gene: TRBV29-1; d_gene: TRBD2; j_gene: TRBJ2-2; len: 16; abundance: NA; CDR3nt: TGCAGCGTTACCGGGACTAGCGGGGGAAACACCGGGGAGCTGTTTTTT; CDR3aa: CSVTGTSGGNTGELFF
v_gene: TRBV12-5; d_gene: NA; j_gene: TRBJ1-4; len: 12; abundance: NA; CDR3nt: TGTGCCAGCGGCGGGGCTAATGAAAAACTGTTTTTT; CDR3aa: CASGGANEKLFF
v_gene: TRBV28; d_gene: NA; j_gene: TRBJ2-1; len: 12; abundance: NA; CDR3nt: TGTGCCAGCAGTGCTCTACTGAATGAGCAGTTCTTC; CDR3aa: CASSALLNEQFF
v_gene: TRBV6-8; d_gene: TRBD1; j_gene: TRBJ2-5; len: 15; abundance: few; CDR3nt: TGTGCCATCAGGCGGGGACAGGGGAACGGGGAGACCCAGTACTTC; CDR3aa: CAIRRGQGNGETQYF
v_gene: TRBV7-1; d_gene: NA; j_gene: TRBJ1-2; len: 13; abundance: few; CDR3nt: TGTGCCAGCAGCCACTCCGCGGGGCCCGGCTACACCTTC; CDR3aa: CASSHSAGPGYTF
v_gene: TRBV28; d_gene: NA; j_gene: TRBJ2-3; len: 15; abundance: few; CDR3nt: TGTGCCAGCAGCCCAGGGAGGGGGACTCGAGATACGCAGTATTTT; CDR3aa: CASSPGRGTRDTQYF
v_gene: TRBV5-1; d_gene: NA; j_gene: TRBJ1-1; len: 16; abundance: few; CDR3nt: TGCGCCAGCAGCTTGAGTAGCAGGCCGAGGGACACTGAAGCTTTCTTT; CDR3aa: CASSLSSRPRDTEAFF
v_gene: TRBV18; d_gene: TRBD1; j_gene: TRBJ1-2; len: 17; abundance: once; CDR3nt: TGTGCCAGCTCACCCGACGTCGGACAGGGGGAGGACTATGGCTACACCTTC; CDR3aa: CASSPDVGQGEDYGYTF
v_gene: TRBV18; d_gene: NA; j_gene: TRBJ1-1; len: 16; abundance: large; CDR3nt: TGTGCCAGCTCACCTCTACGGGGGGGACTATACACTGAAGCTTTCTTT; CDR3aa: CASSPLRGGLYTEAFF
v_gene: TRBV6-8; d_gene: NA; j_gene: TRBJ1-2; len: 15; abundance: medium-sized; CDR3nt: TGTGCCAGCAGTTCTTTAACAGGACTCAACTATGGCTACACCTTC; CDR3aa: CASSSLTGLNYGYTF
v_gene: TRBV11-3; d_gene: TRBD1; j_gene: TRBJ2-7; len: 15; abundance: NA; CDR3nt: TGTGCCAGCAGCGTACCCGGGACAGGGGCTAACGAGCAGTACTTC; CDR3aa: CASSVPGTGANEQYF
v_gene: TRBV11-3; d_gene: NA; j_gene: TRBJ1-4; len: 14; abundance: NA; CDR3nt: TGTGCCAGCAGCTTAGGGCTGGGTCGCGAAAAACTGTTTTTT; CDR3aa: CASSLGLGREKLFF
v_gene: TRBV11-3; d_gene: NA; j_gene: TRBJ2-1; len: 14; abundance: medium-sized; CDR3nt: TGTGCCAGCAGCCCCCAGGGGTGGGGGAATGAGCAGTTCTTC; CDR3aa: CASSPQGWGNEQFF
v_gene: TRBV9; d_gene: NA; j_gene: TRBJ2-6; len: 15; abundance: hyperexpanded; CDR3nt: TGTGCCAGCAGCGTAGCAGGGTCTGGGGCCAACGTCCTGACTTTC; CDR3aa: CASSVAGSGANVLTF